The 16 T cell receptor beta chains below all came from one sample that was sequenced in a study of blood T cell repertoires in COVID-19. Here immunoSEQ multiplex PCR was the method, and the copy in TCRdb shows in-frame clones only, minus some. The profile shows under 45,000 clones, roughly 80% of them singletons. The sequenced material came from peripheral blood. The receptor source for this set is a human donor in a cohort sampled during active COVID-19.

The J gene is TRBJ1-5, the V gene TRBV9, with D unclear. Looked up from germline, CDR1 is SGDLS and CDR2 is YYNGEE. V shed 5 bases and J shed 3 bases, with 9 bases lying between them. The CDR3 loop spans 13 amino acids. The DNA for the CDR3 is TGTGCCAGCAGTGGCGGGAACAATCAGCCCCAGCATTTT. Translated, it gives CASSGGNNQPQHF. The full variable domain, with the rest looked up from reference TRBV9 and TRBJ1-5, is DSGVTQTPKHLITATGQRVTLRCSPRSGDLSVYWYQQSLDQGLQFLIQYYNGEERAKGNILERFSAQQFPDLHSELNLSSLELGDSALYFCASSGGNNQPQHFGDGTRLSIL.

This clone came up once. The gene calls are TRBV24-1 and TRBJ2-1; tentatively, D is TRBD1 (5 bases). The CDR3 sequence is 16 residues long. Trimming took off 1 base at V and 6 bases at J, with 15 bases between the two ends. Germline values: CDR1 KGHDR, CDR2 SFDVKD. Here the CDR3 reads CATSDFGQGGRNEQFF. The CDR3 nucleotides are TGTGCCACCAGTGATTTTGGGCAGGGTGGACGCAATGAGCAGTTCTTC.

The chain has TRBV18 and TRBJ2-1; D remains ambiguous. V was cut by 2 bases and J by 5 bases, with 13 bases left in between. Germline V gene lookup returns CDR1 KGHSH and CDR2 LQKENI. The CDR3 runs to 15 residues. This CDR3 reads CASSPNYPMNNEQFF. The CDR3 nucleotides read TGTGCCAGCTCACCAAACTACCCCATGAACAATGAGCAGTTCTTC.

The CDR3 loop reads CASIASGANVLTF. In DNA, the CDR3 is TGTGCCAGCATAGCCTCTGGGGCCAACGTCCTGACTTTC. The J gene is TRBJ2-6, the V gene TRBV27; D unclear. The CDR3 is 13 amino acids. The germline V and J ends were trimmed by 7 bases and 0 bases, with 4 bases remaining between them. Germline-derived CDR1 and CDR2 are MNHEY and SMNVEV (reference sequence). The full variable domain, in which reference TRBV27 and TRBJ2-6 provide the parts outside the CDR3, is EAQVTQNPRYLITVTGKKLTVTCSQNMNHEYMSWYRQDPGLGLRQIYYSMNVEVTDKGDVPEGYKVSRKEKRNFPLILESPSPNQTSLYFCASIASGANVLTFGAGSRLTVL.

The chain recombines TRBV6-2 or TRBV6-3 with TRBJ1-2; possibly TRBD1 for D (5 bases). This CDR3 region has 12 residues. The V and J ends lost 5 bases and 8 bases respectively, with 12 bases between them. Germline-derived CDR1 and CDR2 are MNHEY and SVGEGT. DNA for the CDR3: TGTGCCAGCAGTCCGGGAGGGGCCGGCTACACCTTC. Protein sequence: CASSPGGAGYTF.

V usage is TRBV19 and J usage is TRBJ2-1; 11 nucleotides align to TRBD2. Germline lookup yields CDR1 LNHDA and CDR2 SQIVND (reference sequence). V lost 8 bases and J lost 2; bases outside the gene matches: 11. The CDR3 contains 17 residues. The CDR3 sequence: CASRDSGGAITYNEQFF. The DNA of the CDR3 is TGTGCCAGTCGGGATAGCGGGGGGGCTATCACCTACAATGAGCAGTTCTTC.

The V gene is TRBV19, the J gene TRBJ1-2; 8 nucleotides agree with TRBD1. The trim removed 5 bases at V and 6 bases at J, leaving 5 bases unmatched. The CDR3 is 13 amino acids. Germline V lookup: CDR1 LNHDA, CDR2 SQIVND (reference sequence). The CDR3 DNA sequence: TGTGCCAGTAGTGCAGGGGGCGCAAATGGCTACACCTTC. Translation gives CASSAGGANGYTF.

The rearrangement uses TRBV19 and TRBJ2-3, with 9 bases that match TRBD2. CDR3 length: 14 amino acids. Per the germline V gene, CDR1 is LNHDA and CDR2 is SQIVND (reference sequence). J lost 15 bases, V lost 3 bases, and 13 bases had no gene match. The DNA for the CDR3 is TGTGCCAGTAGTATCATGGCTAGCGGGGACCAACTTTATTTT. Residues: CASSIMASGDQLYF.

This chain joins TRBV3-1 (or the pseudogene TRBV3-2) and TRBJ2-2; the match to TRBD1 covers 8 bases. Losses at the gene ends were 1 base for V and 6 bases for J; bases not matched to a gene: 4. The CDR3 runs 15 residues. Germline V gives CDR1 LGHDT, CDR2 YNNKEL (reference sequence). This CDR3 is CASSQGTQGAGELFF. DNA for the CDR3: TGTGCCAGCAGCCAAGGGACACAGGGGGCCGGGGAGCTGTTTTTT.

The chain recombines TRBV3-1 (or the pseudogene TRBV3-2) with TRBJ2-7; 9 bases fit TRBD1. The CDR3 length is 17 residues. The germline V gene encodes CDR1 LGHDT and CDR2 YNNKEL (reference sequence). Trimming took 4 bases from V and 6 from J; bases not matched to a gene: 16. CDR3 sequence (DNA): TGTGCCAGCAGCCTATATCACCGGGACAGGGCCCTCTCCGAGCAGTACTTC. Residues: CASSLYHRDRALSEQYF.

This clone was detected only once. The chain links TRBV5-1 to TRBJ2-6, with 10 positions matching TRBD1. Trimming removed 0 bases from V and 0 bases from J; junction bases left unmatched: 6. CDR3 length: 19 amino acids. Germline values: CDR1 SGHRS, CDR2 YFSETQ. CDR3 sequence (DNA): TGCGCCAGCAGCTTGGATGGGACAGGGGTAATCTCTGGGGCCAACGTCCTGACTTTC. Translation gives CASSLDGTGVISGANVLTF.

V and J are TRBV20-1 and TRBJ1-1; weak D call: TRBD1 (5 bases). Germline loops: CDR1 DFQATT, CDR2 SNEGSKA (reference sequence). Deletions cut 3 bases from V and 5 bases from J, with 13 bases between. The CDR3 sequence is 13 residues long. The CDR3 coding sequence is TGCAGTGCTAGTCCTTGGGGGGGAACTGAAGCTTTCTTT. Its translation is CSASPWGGTEAFF.

The J gene is TRBJ1-2, the V gene TRBV6-1, with TRBD1 matching over 8 bases. The length of the CDR3 is 14 residues. After removal of 3 bases from V and 8 bases from J, the junction contained 8 bases not matched to a gene. Germline V gives CDR1 MNHNS, CDR2 SASEGT. The CDR3 here is CASSEPGTGGGYTF. The CDR3 DNA is TGTGCCAGCAGTGAGCCCGGGACAGGTGGCGGCTACACCTTC.

The CDR3 nucleotides read TGTGCCAGCAGCTCCCGACAGCAAACTAATGAAAAACTGTTTTTT. This sequence encodes CASSSRQQTNEKLFF. The chain couples TRBV5-4 to TRBJ1-4; D possibly corresponds to TRBD1 (5 bases). The germline gives CDR1 SGHNT, CDR2 YYREEE (reference sequence). Trimming took 3 bases from V and 1 from J, leaving 10 bases between them. This CDR3 spans 15 amino acids.

This clone is termed medium-sized (0.01 to 0.1%). This chain joins TRBV9 and TRBJ1-4, with D possibly matching TRBD1 (5 bases). The CDR3 is made up of 15 amino acids. CDR1 is SGDLS, CDR2 YYNGEE, per germline. The germline V and J ends were trimmed by 2 bases and 4 bases, with 12 bases remaining between them. This chain's CDR3 is CASSVQGVDNEKLFF. Written as DNA, the CDR3 is TGTGCCAGCAGCGTTCAGGGCGTAGATAATGAAAAACTGTTTTTT.

This chain connects TRBV2 to TRBJ1-5, with a tentative D call TRBD1 (6 bases). The CDR3 extends over 15 amino acids. The V gene lost 7 bases and the J gene lost 6 bases, with 19 bases spanning the gap. From germline, CDR1 is SNHLY and CDR2 FYNNEI. CDR3 DNA sequence: TGTGCCAGCACCAGAGAAGGGGGTGAGGGTCAGCCCCAGCATTTT. Its protein product is CASTREGGEGQPQHF.